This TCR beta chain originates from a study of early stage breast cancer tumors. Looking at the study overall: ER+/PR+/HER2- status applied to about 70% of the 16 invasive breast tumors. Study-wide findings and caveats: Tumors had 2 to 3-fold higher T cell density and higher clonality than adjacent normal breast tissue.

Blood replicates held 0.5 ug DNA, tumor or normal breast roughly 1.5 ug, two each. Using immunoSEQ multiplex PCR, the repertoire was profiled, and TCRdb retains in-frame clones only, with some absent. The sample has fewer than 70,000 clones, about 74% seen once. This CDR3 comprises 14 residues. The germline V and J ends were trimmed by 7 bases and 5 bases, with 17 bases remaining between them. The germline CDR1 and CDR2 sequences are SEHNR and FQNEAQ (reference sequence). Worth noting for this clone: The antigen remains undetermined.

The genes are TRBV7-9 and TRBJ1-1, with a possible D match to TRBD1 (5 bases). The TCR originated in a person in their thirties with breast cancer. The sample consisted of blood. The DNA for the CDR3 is TGTGCCAGCAACCCAGGTCGGGGCGGAACTGAAGCTTTCTTT. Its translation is CASNPGRGGTEAFF.